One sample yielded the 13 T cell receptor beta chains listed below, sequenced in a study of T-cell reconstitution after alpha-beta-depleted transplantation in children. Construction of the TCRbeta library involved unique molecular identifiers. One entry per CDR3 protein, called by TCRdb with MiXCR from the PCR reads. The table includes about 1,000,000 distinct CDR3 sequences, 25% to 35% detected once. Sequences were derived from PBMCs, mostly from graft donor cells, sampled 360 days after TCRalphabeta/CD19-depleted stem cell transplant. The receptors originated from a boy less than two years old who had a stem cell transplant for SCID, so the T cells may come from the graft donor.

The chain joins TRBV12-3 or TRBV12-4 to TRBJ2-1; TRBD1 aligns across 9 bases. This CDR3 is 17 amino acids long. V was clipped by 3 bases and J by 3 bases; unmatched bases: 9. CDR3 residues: CASSFQLGQGDYNEQFF. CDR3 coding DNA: TGTGCCAGCAGTTTTCAATTGGGACAGGGTGACTACAATGAGCAGTTCTTC.

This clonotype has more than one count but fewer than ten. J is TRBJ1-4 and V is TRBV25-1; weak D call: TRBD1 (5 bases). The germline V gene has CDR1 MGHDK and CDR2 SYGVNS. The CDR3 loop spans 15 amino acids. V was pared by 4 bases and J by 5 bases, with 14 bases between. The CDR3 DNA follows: TGTGCCAGCAGTGTTTCCGGGACTAAAAATGAAAAACTGTTTTTT. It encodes CASSVSGTKNEKLFF.

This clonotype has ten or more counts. The CDR3 sequence: CASSPRRTLNTGELFF. CDR3 in DNA: TGTGCCAGCAGCCCTAGACGGACGCTCAACACCGGGGAGCTGTTTTTT. The rearrangement uses TRBV27 and TRBJ2-2; no clear D. The V end lost 6 bases, the J end lost 2 bases, and 16 bases lay between the germline ends. CDR1 and CDR2 (germline): MNHEY, SMNVEV (reference sequence). CDR3 length equals 16 residues.

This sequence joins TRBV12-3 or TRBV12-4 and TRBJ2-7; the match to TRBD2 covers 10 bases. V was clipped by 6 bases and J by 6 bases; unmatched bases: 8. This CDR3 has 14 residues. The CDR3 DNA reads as TGTGCCAGCAGGACAGCGGGGGGGCGGTCCGAGCAGTACTTC. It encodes CASRTAGGRSEQYF.

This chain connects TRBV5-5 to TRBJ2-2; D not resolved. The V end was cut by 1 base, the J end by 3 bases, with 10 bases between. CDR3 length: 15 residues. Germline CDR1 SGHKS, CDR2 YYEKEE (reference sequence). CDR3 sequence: CASSLQKPYTGELFF. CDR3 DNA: TGTGCCAGCAGCTTGCAAAAGCCTTACACCGGGGAGCTGTTTTTT.

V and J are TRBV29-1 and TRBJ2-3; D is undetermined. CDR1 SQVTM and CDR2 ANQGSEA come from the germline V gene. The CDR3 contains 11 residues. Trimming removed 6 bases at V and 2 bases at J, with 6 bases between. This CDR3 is CSVFATDTQYF. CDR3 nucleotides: TGCAGCGTGTTTGCCACAGATACGCAGTATTTT.

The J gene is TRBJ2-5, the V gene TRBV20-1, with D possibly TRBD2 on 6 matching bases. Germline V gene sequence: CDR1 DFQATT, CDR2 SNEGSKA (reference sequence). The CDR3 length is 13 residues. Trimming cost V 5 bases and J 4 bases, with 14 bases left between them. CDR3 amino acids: CSAGGLRAETQYF. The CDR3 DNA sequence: TGCAGTGCTGGGGGGTTGAGGGCAGAGACCCAGTACTTC.

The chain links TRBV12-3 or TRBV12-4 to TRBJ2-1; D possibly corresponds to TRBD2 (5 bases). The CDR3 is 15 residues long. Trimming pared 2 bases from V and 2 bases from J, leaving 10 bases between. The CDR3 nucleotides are TGTGCCAGCAGTTTAATCGGGGTCACCTACAATGAGCAGTTCTTC. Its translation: CASSLIGVTYNEQFF.

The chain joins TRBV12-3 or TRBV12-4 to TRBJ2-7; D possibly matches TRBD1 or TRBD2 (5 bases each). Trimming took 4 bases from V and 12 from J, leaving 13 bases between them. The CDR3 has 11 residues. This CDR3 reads CASSSGTETYF. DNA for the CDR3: TGTGCCAGCAGTTCCGGGACGGAAACGTACTTC.

CDR3 residues: CASSLVSGTSGGYEQYF. The CDR3 DNA sequence: TGCGCCAGCAGCTTGGTGTCGGGGACTAGCGGGGGATACGAGCAGTACTTC. The chain recombines TRBV5-1 with TRBJ2-7; TRBD2 agrees at 14 bases. CDR3 length equals 17 residues. Trimming took 0 bases from V and 4 from J; bases not matched to a gene: 6. The germline CDR1 and CDR2 sequences are SGHRS and YFSETQ.

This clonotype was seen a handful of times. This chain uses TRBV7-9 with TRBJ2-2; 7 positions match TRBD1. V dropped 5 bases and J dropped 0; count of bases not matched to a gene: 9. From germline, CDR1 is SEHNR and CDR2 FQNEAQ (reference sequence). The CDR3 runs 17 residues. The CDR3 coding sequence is TGTGCCAGCAGCACGACCAGGGGGACACCGAACACCGGGGAGCTGTTTTTT. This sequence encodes CASSTTRGTPNTGELFF.

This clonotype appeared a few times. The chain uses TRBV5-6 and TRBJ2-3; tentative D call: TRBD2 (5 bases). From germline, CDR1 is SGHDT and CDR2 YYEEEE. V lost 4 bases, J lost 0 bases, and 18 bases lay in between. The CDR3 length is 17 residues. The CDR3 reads CASSPLTDWESTDTQYF. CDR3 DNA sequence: TGTGCCAGCAGCCCCCTCACGGACTGGGAAAGCACAGATACGCAGTATTTT.

The CDR3 region is CAISDPSGGGQETQYF. The CDR3, as DNA: TGTGCCATCAGTGACCCGTCCGGCGGGGGTCAAGAGACCCAGTACTTC. The rearrangement links TRBV10-3 to TRBJ2-5; 7 bases align to TRBD2. The CDR3 extends over 16 amino acids. Looked up from germline, CDR1 is ENHRY and CDR2 is SYGVKD. The V gene end was trimmed by 3 bases and the J gene end by 2 bases; junction bases not matched to a gene: 9.